These 19 T cell receptor beta chains were sequenced from one sample in a study of CD8 T cells in ankylosing spondylitis. TCRdb recomputed calls from the 5' RACE reads with MiXCR, one row per CDR3 protein. The data show about 130,000 distinct CDR3 sequences, around 7.9% seen once. The sequenced sample was blood, either unsorted or a sorted T cell fraction (not recorded which). The receptors originated from a female donor with ankylosing spondylitis or in good health (not recorded which).

This clonotype was found many times. This chain uses TRBV28 with TRBJ1-2; D is ambiguous. The germline CDR1 and CDR2 sequences are MDHEN and SYDVKM. This CDR3 region has 12 residues. The V end lost 5 bases, the J end lost 5 bases, and 9 bases lay between the germline ends. The CDR3 DNA reads as TGTGCCAGCAGTCTCAAGGAGTATGGCTACACCTTC. It encodes CASSLKEYGYTF.

This clonotype was recorded many times. V and J are TRBV6-2 or TRBV6-3 and TRBJ2-7; D gene uncertain. Germline values: CDR1 MNHEY, CDR2 SVGEGT. V was pared by 2 bases and J by 0 bases, with 11 bases between. The CDR3 has 15 amino acids. CDR3 nucleotide sequence: TGTGCCAGCAGTTACGGGTCAGCTTACTCCTACGAGCAGTACTTC. This translates into CASSYGSAYSYEQYF.

This clonotype was counted between two and nine times. This chain links TRBV6-1 with TRBJ2-1; 10 nucleotides line up with TRBD2. V shed 2 bases and J 7 bases; nucleotides not matched to a gene: 8. The germline CDR1 and CDR2 sequences are MNHNS and SASEGT. The CDR3 runs 16 residues. CDR3 DNA: TGTGCCAGCAGTGAAAGGGGAGCGGGGGGGATTAATGAGCAGTTCTTC. It yields the protein CASSERGAGGINEQFF.

This clonotype was seen ten or more times. J is TRBJ1-5 and V is TRBV29-1; no clear D. Per the germline V gene, CDR1 is SQVTM and CDR2 is ANQGSEA. The length of the CDR3 is 13 residues. The germline V and J ends were trimmed by 6 bases and 4 bases, with 13 bases remaining between them. Here the CDR3 reads CSVGNIGNQPQHF. CDR3 coding DNA: TGCAGCGTGGGAAATATAGGGAATCAGCCCCAGCATTTT.

There are many counts of this clonotype. In nucleotides, the CDR3 is TGCGCCAGCACACAGGGGACAAACACCGGGGAGCTGTTTTTT. Residues: CASTQGTNTGELFF. The V call is TRBV5-1, the J call TRBJ2-2, with TRBD1 matching 7 bases. The V gene end was trimmed by 6 bases and the J gene end by 2 bases; junction bases not matched to a gene: 4. The germline V gene has CDR1 SGHRS and CDR2 YFSETQ. The CDR3 consists of 14 residues.

This clonotype has ten or more counts. One end of the junction varies from germline; a read error may be responsible. The gene calls are TRBV12-3 or TRBV12-4 and TRBJ1-2; possible D gene TRBD1, 5 bases. The CDR3 runs to 14 residues. DNA for the CDR3: TGCGGTTCCCAGGCCCTCGGGGGAGGCTATGGCTACACCTTC. It is translated as CGSQALGGGYGYTF.

Many counts were recorded for this clonotype. The J gene is TRBJ2-6, the V gene TRBV7-3; D is unclear. V gave up 0 bases and J gave up 0 bases, with 3 bases separating them. The CDR3 totals 15 residues. Germline CDR1 reads SGHTA; CDR2 reads FQGTGA. The CDR3 loop is CASSLTNSGANVLTF. CDR3 bases: TGTGCCAGCAGCTTAACGAACTCTGGGGCCAACGTCCTGACTTTC.

The rearrangement uses TRBV7-9 and TRBJ2-3, with 8 positions matching TRBD2. Trimming at V came to 5 bases and at J to 2 bases, leaving 6 bases not matched to a gene. The CDR3 is 15 amino acids. Germline values: CDR1 SEHNR, CDR2 FQNEAQ (reference sequence). In nucleotides, the CDR3 is TGTGCCAGCAGCCCACGGGGGGGCTTCACAGATACGCAGTATTTT. Translation: CASSPRGGFTDTQYF.

This clonotype was counted at least ten times. The gene calls are TRBV12-3 or TRBV12-4 and TRBJ1-5; possible D gene TRBD1, 6 bases. V lost 5 bases, J lost 3 bases, and 8 bases lay in between. This CDR3 spans 13 amino acids. The CDR3 is CASSQGYNQPQHF. CDR3 nucleotides: TGTGCCAGCAGTCAGGGGTACAATCAGCCCCAGCATTTT.

The sample holds many counts of this clonotype. The CDR3, as DNA: TGTGCCAGCAGCGTAGGAGATCGCGGGGGGCCCTACAATGAGCAGTTCTTC. Amino acid sequence: CASSVGDRGGPYNEQFF. The V call is TRBV9, the J call TRBJ2-1; 8 nucleotides match TRBD2. CDR1 and CDR2 from the germline V gene are SGDLS and YYNGEE. The CDR3 has 17 residues. The ends lost 0 bases at V and 2 bases at J; junction bases unmatched: 7.

This clonotype was detected many times. This chain uses TRBV7-3 with TRBJ2-6, with TRBD1 matching over 7 bases. CDR3 size: 15 residues. The V gene's germline CDR1 is SGHTA and CDR2 FQGTGA. With 5 bases clipped from V and 2 bases from J, the junction kept 3 bases outside the gene matches. The CDR3 DNA reads TGTGCCAGCAGCAACACAGGGGCTGGGGCCAACGTCCTGACTTTC. Protein: CASSNTGAGANVLTF.

Here the CDR3 DNA reads TGTGCCAGCAGCTTAGCTGTGACAGGGGGTTCCTACAATGAGCAGTTCTTC. Its translation: CASSLAVTGGSYNEQFF. The chain employs TRBV7-2 and TRBJ2-1; 9 nucleotides align to TRBD1. CDR1 and CDR2 from the germline V gene are SGHTA and FQGNSA. This CDR3 comprises 17 residues. The junction had 4 bases not matched to a gene; V was cut back by 0 bases and J by 1 base.

This clonotype was detected ten times or more. Given the absence of the conserved phenylalanine or tryptophan at the CDR3 end, a read error is likely. No DNA is shown, since the ends of the CDR3 on it are uncertain; the CDR3 is the one TCRdb lists. V usage is TRBV12-3 or TRBV12-4 and J usage is TRBJ1-2; TRBD1 is taken as the D call from the table, unchecked against the DNA. The CDR3 sequence runs 14 residues, both termini included. This chain's CDR3 is CASSFIDRSTGPTS.

The sample holds many counts of this clonotype. V is TRBV7-8 and J is TRBJ1-5; D ambiguous. Trimming took off 5 bases at V and 3 bases at J, with 11 bases between the two ends. This CDR3 comprises 14 residues. Germline CDR1 and CDR2: SGHVS and FQNEAQ. The CDR3 DNA reads TGTGCCAGCAGCCCGTTGGGGTTCAATCAGCCCCAGCATTTT. This translates into CASSPLGFNQPQHF.

In its sample, this clonotype was seen many times. The chain is built from TRBV3-1 and TRBJ1-6; TRBD1 aligns across 9 bases. The trim removed 1 base at V and 3 bases at J, leaving 4 bases unmatched. The CDR3 spans 17 residues. Germline V gene data show CDR1 as LGHDT and CDR2 as YNNKEL (reference sequence). The CDR3 region has the DNA TGTGCCAGCAGCCAAGTTACAGGGGGCGGCTATAATTCACCCCTCCACTTT. Translating gives CASSQVTGGGYNSPLHF.

At least ten counts were recorded for this clonotype. Sequence at one end of the junction differs from germline and may be a read error. The chain couples TRBV7-7 to TRBJ2-2, with 11 bases that match TRBD2. CDR1 is SSHAT and CDR2 is FNYEAQ in the germline V gene (reference sequence). This CDR3 comprises 16 residues. CDR3 nucleotides: TGTGCTAGCAGCCAGCTAGCGGGGGGTACCTCCGGGGAGCTGTTTTTT. Translating it yields CASSQLAGGTSGELFF.

This clonotype occurred many times. CDR3 sequence: CASSEMLGQGRETQYF. The CDR3 coding sequence is TGTGCCAGCAGTGAAATGCTGGGACAGGGGCGGGAGACCCAGTACTTC. The J gene is TRBJ2-5, the V gene TRBV2, with 10 bases aligning to TRBD1. V was clipped by 2 bases and J by 5 bases; unmatched bases: 8. Germline CDR1 reads SNHLY; CDR2 reads FYNNEI. The CDR3 runs 16 residues.

This clonotype has ten or more counts. This chain connects TRBV28 to TRBJ2-7; perhaps TRBD2 as D (5 bases). Between the trimmed V and J ends, which lost 7 bases and 2 bases, there was a span of 21 bases. CDR3 size: 16 residues. Germline V gene data show CDR1 as MDHEN and CDR2 as SYDVKM. The CDR3 sequence is CASTPLVVSETYEQYF. CDR3 nucleotides: TGTGCCAGCACTCCCTTGGTGGTTAGCGAAACCTACGAGCAGTACTTC.

At least ten counts were recorded for this clonotype. The rearrangement links TRBV20-1 to TRBJ1-5, with D possibly TRBD1 on 6 matching bases. The CDR3 spans 12 residues. The V end lost 7 bases, the J end lost 7 bases, and 14 bases lay between the germline ends. Germline CDR1 is DFQATT and CDR2 is SNEGSKA (reference sequence). The CDR3 sequence is CSVTGMGQPQHF. CDR3 nucleotide sequence: TGCAGTGTCACAGGGATGGGCCAGCCCCAGCATTTT.